This T cell receptor beta chain was sequenced in a study of blood T cell repertoires in COVID-19 (dated by TCRdb to between 2020 and 2021). Background on the whole study: Samples covering the acute and convalescent phases of COVID-19 were provided by collaborators in the United States, Italy and Spain. The prospective study material was composed of cDNA or gDNA derived from T cells, B-cell-depleted T cells, or PBMCs. Deeply sampled blood TCRbeta repertoires from subjects exposed to, actively infected with, or recovered from COVID-19 were included in the dataset. The repertoires were made available in a free public database intended to serve as a resource for research on the immune response to SARS-CoV-2. Samples came from the ongoing ImmuneRACE study (first 160 participants) plus 1,254 subjects from 6 global collaborators. A de-identified subject ID, COVID-19 status, age in years and sex were almost always included in the sample metadata. Where HLA class I and class II types were available, the types were taken from metadata supplied by the sample provider, not from assay-based typing. The study at large found these results: Clinical and demographic metadata were provided uncurated, with the amount varying by source and participant.

V is shortened by 5 bases, J by 0 bases, and the region joining them spans 5 bases. Inclusive of the bounding cysteine and phenylalanine, the CDR3 is 12 residues long. The sequence is cut down to CDR3 DNA, 36 bases in frame from base 1. Sequences SGHVS (CDR1) and FNYEAQ (CDR2) are obtained from the germline V gene. Another Seattle source contributed samples from volunteer blood donors who had recovered from COVID-19. Each collaborating institution followed its own protocols to collect whole blood in K2EDTA tubes. For TCRbeta analysis, collaborators shipped samples in one of three forms: frozen whole blood, isolated PBMCs, or DNA extracted from either of those sample types. TCRbeta CDR3 regions were amplified from genomic DNA by means of the immunoSEQ Assay, a bias-controlled multiplex PCR. Processing in the source paper ran as follows. Nucleated cell counts per sample were estimated from amplification of reference gene primers within the assay. To quantify the absolute abundance of each unique TCRbeta CDR3 rearrangement, sequence reads were collapsed and filtered. Productive Simpson clonality was computed per sample as the square root of Simpson's diversity index over productive rearrangements. The source is immuneACCESS, and TCRdb retained only in-frame sequences with V and J called. Part of the clones is not carried over; for the studies checked, unresolved V genes explain less than half of this, and the remainder is unexplained. V and J calls and clone size are given by that table; D and trimming were obtained from the DNA. The sample table lists 200,000 to 250,000 clones, approximately 82% of them with a count of one. Of the sample, around 1.5% falls within the top ten clones.

With regard to this clone: Its antigen remains undetermined. Base qualities are not at hand, and no much larger clone is one base apart.

The V and J segments used are TRBV7-6 and TRBJ2-7, with the D gene too uncertain to name. What was sequenced was peripheral blood. This receptor was identified in a woman aged 40-49 years who had recovered from COVID-19. In nucleotide form, the sequence is TGTGCCAGCAGCCGTAGCTCCTACGAGCAGTACTTC. Protein translation: CASSRSSYEQYF.